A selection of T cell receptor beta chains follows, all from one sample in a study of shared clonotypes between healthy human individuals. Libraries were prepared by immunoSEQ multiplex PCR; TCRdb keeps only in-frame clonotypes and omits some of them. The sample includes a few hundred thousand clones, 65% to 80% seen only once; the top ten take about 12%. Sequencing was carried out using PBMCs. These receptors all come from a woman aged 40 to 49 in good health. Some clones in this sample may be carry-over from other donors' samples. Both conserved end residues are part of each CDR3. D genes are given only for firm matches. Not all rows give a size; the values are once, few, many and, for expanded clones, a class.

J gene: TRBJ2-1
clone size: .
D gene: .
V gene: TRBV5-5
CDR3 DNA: TGTGCCAGCAGCTTAACTTCATACAATGAGCAGTTCTTC
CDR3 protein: CASSLTSYNEQFF

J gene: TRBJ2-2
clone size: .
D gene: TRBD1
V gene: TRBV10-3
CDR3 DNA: TGTGCCATCAGGCCCGGGACAGGGGCGGCGAACACCGGGGAGCTGTTTTTT
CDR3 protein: CAIRPGTGAANTGELFF

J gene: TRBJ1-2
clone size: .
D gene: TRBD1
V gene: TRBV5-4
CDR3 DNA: TGTGCCAGCAGCCGGGACAGGGAATCGGTCTACTATGGCTACACCTTC
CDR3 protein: CASSRDRESVYYGYTF

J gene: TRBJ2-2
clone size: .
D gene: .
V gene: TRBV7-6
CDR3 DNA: TGTGCCAGCAGCCGGCCCGCCGGGGAGCTGTTTTTT
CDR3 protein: CASSRPAGELFF

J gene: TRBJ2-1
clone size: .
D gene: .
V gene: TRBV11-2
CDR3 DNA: TGTGCCAGCAGCTATGTGCTCGGGGGTGAGCAGTTCTTC
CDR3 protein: CASSYVLGGEQFF

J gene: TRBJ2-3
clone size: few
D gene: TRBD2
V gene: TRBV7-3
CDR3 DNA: TGTGCCAGCAGCTCCCAACCTAGCGGGAGTGGGGATACGCAGTATTTT
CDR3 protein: CASSSQPSGSGDTQYF

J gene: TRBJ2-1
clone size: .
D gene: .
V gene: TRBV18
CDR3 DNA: TGTGCCAGCTCACCACCGAGGGGGAGGGCCCAGAATGAGCAGTTCTTC
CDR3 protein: CASSPPRGRAQNEQFF

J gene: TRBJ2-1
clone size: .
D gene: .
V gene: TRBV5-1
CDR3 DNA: TGCGCCAGCAGCTTACGGAGCTCCTACAATGAGCAGTTCTTC
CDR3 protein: CASSLRSSYNEQFF

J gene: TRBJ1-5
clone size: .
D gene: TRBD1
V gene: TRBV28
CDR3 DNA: TGTGCCAGCAGAACACAGGGGAGCAATCAGCCCCAGCATTTT
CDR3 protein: CASRTQGSNQPQHF

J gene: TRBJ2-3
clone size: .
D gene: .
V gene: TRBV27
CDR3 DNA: TGTGCCAGCAGTTTATTCCCTAGCGTAGCAGATACGCAGTATTTT
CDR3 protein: CASSLFPSVADTQYF

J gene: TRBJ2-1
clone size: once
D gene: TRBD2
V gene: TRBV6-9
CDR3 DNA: TGTGCCAGCAGTTATTGGTCTAGCGGGAGGGAAAGCGAACCCTACTCCTACAATGAGCAGTTCTTC
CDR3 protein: CASSYWSSGRESEPYSYNEQFF

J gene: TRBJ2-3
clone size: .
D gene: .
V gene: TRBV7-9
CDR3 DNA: TGTGCCAGCAGCTTACTCGAGTCGGTGGAAGATACGCAGTATTTT
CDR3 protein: CASSLLESVEDTQYF

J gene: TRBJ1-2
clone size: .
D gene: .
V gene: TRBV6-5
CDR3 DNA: TGTGCCAGCAGTTACTTTCCGGGACCCCAGGCCTATGGCTACACCTTC
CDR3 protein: CASSYFPGPQAYGYTF

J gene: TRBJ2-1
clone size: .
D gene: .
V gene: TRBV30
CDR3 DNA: TGTGCCTGCTTGGTGGGATGGCAGTTCAATGAGCAGTTCTTC
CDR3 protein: CACLVGWQFNEQFF

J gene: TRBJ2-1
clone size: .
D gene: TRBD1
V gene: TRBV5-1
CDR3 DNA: TGCGCCAGCAGCTTGAACCTCCGGGACAGGAACAATGAGCAGTTCTTC
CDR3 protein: CASSLNLRDRNNEQFF

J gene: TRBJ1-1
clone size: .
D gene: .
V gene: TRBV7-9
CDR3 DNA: TGTGCCAGCAGCCCCCCAGCGAACACTGAAGCTTTCTTT
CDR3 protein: CASSPPANTEAFF

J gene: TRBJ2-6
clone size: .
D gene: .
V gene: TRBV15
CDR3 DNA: TGTGCCACCAGCAGGGGGGGACCGGGACGCCACTCTGGGGCCAACGTCCTGACTTTC
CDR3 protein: CATSRGGPGRHSGANVLTF

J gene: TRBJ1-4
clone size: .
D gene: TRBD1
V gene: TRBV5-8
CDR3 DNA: TGTGCCAGCAGCTTGGGAGGGGGCGCCTTGGCCAATGAAAAACTGTTTTTT
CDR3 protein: CASSLGGGALANEKLFF

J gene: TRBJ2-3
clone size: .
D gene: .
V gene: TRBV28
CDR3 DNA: TGTGCCAGCAGTTTACCCCGGACAGATACGCAGTATTTT
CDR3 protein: CASSLPRTDTQYF

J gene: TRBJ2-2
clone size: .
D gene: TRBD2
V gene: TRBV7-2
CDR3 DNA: TGTGCCAGCAGCGGGACCGGGACTAGGGCCGGGGAGCTGTTTTTT
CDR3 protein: CASSGTGTRAGELFF

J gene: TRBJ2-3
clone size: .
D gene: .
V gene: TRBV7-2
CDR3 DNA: TGTGCCAGCAGCGCCCGATTTGACACAGATACGCAGTATTTT
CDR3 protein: CASSARFDTDTQYF

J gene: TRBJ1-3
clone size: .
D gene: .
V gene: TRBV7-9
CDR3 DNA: TGTGCCAGCAGCTTTCCGGACGACTCTGGAAACACCATATATTTT
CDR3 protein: CASSFPDDSGNTIYF

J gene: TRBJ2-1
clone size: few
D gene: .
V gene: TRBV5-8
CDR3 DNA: TGTGCCAGCACCCCTGGCGGGACGGATACCTACAATGAGCAGTTCTTC
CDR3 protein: CASTPGGTDTYNEQFF

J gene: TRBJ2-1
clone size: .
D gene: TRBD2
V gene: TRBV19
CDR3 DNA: TGTGCCAGTAGTATAGATCTAGGAGCGGGACTCAACAATGAGCAGTTCTTC
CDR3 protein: CASSIDLGAGLNNEQFF

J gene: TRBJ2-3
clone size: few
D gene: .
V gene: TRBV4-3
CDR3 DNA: TGCGCCAGCAGCCAAGAGTGGGTACGGGGCACAGATACGCAGTATTTT
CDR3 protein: CASSQEWVRGTDTQYF

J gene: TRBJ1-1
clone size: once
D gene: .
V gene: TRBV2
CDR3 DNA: TGTGCCAGCACTCCCCCGCCGGAGACCTATAACACTGAAGCTTTCTTT
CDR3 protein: CASTPPPETYNTEAFF

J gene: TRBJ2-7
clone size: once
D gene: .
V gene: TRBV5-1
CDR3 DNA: TGCGCCAGCAGCTCGACCGGCGGGGCCTACGAGCAGTACTTC
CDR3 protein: CASSSTGGAYEQYF

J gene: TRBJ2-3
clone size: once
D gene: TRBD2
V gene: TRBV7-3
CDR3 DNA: TGTGCCAGCAGCTTTACCGGGACTAGCAATTGCACAGATACGCAGTATTTT
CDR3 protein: CASSFTGTSNCTDTQYF

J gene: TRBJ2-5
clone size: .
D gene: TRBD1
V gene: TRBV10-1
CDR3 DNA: TGCGCCAGCAGTGAGTCACAGGGGGCAGAGACCCAGTACTTC
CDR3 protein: CASSESQGAETQYF

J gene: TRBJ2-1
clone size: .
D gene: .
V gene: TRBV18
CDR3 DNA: TGTGCCAGCTCACCAATGGGGTTCTACAATGAGCAGTTCTTC
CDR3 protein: CASSPMGFYNEQFF

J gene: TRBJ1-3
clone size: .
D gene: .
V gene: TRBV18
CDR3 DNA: TGTGCCAGCTCACCAAACAGGGACTCTGGAAACACCATATATTTT
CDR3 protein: CASSPNRDSGNTIYF

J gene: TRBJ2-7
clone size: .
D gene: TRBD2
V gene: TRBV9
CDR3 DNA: TGTGCCAACAGCGTAGCGGGAAGCTACGAGCAGTACTTC
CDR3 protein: CANSVAGSYEQYF

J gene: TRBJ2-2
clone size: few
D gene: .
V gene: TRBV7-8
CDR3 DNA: TGTGCCAGTCGCGGTGTGGGGAGAGCCGGGGAGCTGTTTTTT
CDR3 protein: CASRGVGRAGELFF

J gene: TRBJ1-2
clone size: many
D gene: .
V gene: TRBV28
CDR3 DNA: TGTGCCAGCAGCACCGGGACATCAGACGGCTACACCTTC
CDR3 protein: CASSTGTSDGYTF

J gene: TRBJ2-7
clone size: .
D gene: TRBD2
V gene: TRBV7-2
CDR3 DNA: TGTGCCAGCAGCTTTGTAGCGGGAGGGGAGCAGTACTTC
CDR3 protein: CASSFVAGGEQYF

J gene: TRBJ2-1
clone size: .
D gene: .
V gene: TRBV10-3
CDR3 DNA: TGTGCCACTGGTTTGGGCAGGGAGAATGAGCAGTTCTTC
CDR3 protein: CATGLGRENEQFF

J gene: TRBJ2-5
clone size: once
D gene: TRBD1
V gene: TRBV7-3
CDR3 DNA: TGTGCCAGCAGCCCCGACAGGGTTGGGACCCAGTACTTC
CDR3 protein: CASSPDRVGTQYF

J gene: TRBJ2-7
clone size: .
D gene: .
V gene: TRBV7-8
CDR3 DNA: TGTGCCAGCAGCTCCCGGGCGGGCGGCTACGAGCAGTACTTC
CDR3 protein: CASSSRAGGYEQYF

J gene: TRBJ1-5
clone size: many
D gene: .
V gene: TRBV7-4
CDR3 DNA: TGTGCCAGCAGCGAAGAGGGGGGTCAGCCCCAGCATTTT
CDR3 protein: CASSEEGGQPQHF

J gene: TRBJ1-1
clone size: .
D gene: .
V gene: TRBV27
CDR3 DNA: TGTGCCAGCAGTTTCGACTACCGCCGTCGAGTAGTTGAAGCTTTCTTT
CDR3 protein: CASSFDYRRRVVEAFF

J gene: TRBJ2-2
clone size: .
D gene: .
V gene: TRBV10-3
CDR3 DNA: TGTGCCATCAGTGAAGGAACTCCGAACACCGGGGAGCTGTTTTTT
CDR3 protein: CAISEGTPNTGELFF

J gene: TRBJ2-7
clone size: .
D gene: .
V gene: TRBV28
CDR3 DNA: TGTGCCAGCAAACTAATCAGTACTCCCTACGAGCAGTACTTC
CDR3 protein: CASKLISTPYEQYF

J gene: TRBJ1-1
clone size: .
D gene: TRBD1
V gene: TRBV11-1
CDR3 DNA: TGTGCCAGCAGCTTAGATCCCAGGACAGGGTTGACGGAGGCTTTCTTT
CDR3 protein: CASSLDPRTGLTEAFF